This entry lists 20 T cell receptor beta chains sequenced from one sample in a study of T-cell memory formation after mild COVID-19. TCRdb re-derived calls from the 5' RACE reads in MiXCR, one entry per CDR3 protein. This table has approximately 350,000 distinct CDR3 sequences, roughly an eighth appearing once. Material: PBMCs or a T cell subset sorted from them (not recorded which). Receptor source: a man younger than 35 who had mild COVID-19 (a few samples of this study predate the infection). Cell type and time point are not known.

This clonotype was observed many times. The J gene is TRBJ2-7, the V gene TRBV12-3 or TRBV12-4; tentative D call: TRBD2 (5 bases). This CDR3 contains 13 residues. Trimming pared 3 bases from V and 4 bases from J, leaving 10 bases between. The CDR3 region has the DNA TGTGCCAGCAGTTTGGAGGCTACGTACGAGCAGTACGTC. It codes for CASSLEATYEQYV.

This clonotype was recorded at least ten times. V is TRBV6-2 or TRBV6-3 and J is TRBJ1-5; 10 nucleotides match TRBD1. The trim removed 4 bases at V and 4 bases at J, leaving 7 bases unmatched. Germline V gene data show CDR1 as MNHEY and CDR2 as SVGEGT. The CDR3 contains 16 residues. The CDR3 region has the DNA TGTGCCAGCAGTTCCCTGGACAGGGGGGATAATCAGCCCCAGCATTTT. It yields the protein CASSSLDRGDNQPQHF.

This chain connects TRBV30 to TRBJ1-3; D gene ambiguous. Germline V gene lookup returns CDR1 GTSNPN and CDR2 SVGIG (reference sequence). The V gene lost 4 bases and the J gene lost 2 bases, with 3 bases spanning the gap. The CDR3 runs 11 residues. The CDR3 here is CAWTPGNTIYF. The CDR3 DNA reads as TGTGCCTGGACCCCTGGAAACACCATATATTTT.

The gene calls are TRBV7-2 and TRBJ1-6; no reliable D call. V lost 2 bases and J lost 7, with 15 bases in between. Germline values: CDR1 SGHTA, CDR2 FQGNSA. The CDR3 has 16 residues. The CDR3 nucleotides read TGTGCCAGCAGCTTAACCACGGGTGAGGCGAATTCACCCCTCCACTTT. Protein product: CASSLTTGEANSPLHF.

The V call is TRBV7-2, the J call TRBJ1-2; a weak D match, TRBD1 (5 bases). The CDR3 totals 16 residues. Trimming removed 5 bases from V and 3 bases from J, with 19 bases in between. CDR1 and CDR2 (germline): SGHTA, FQGNSA. For the CDR3, the DNA is TGTGCCAGCAGCGCTGTGGGGCATGGAAATCACTATGGCTACACCTTC. This codes for CASSAVGHGNHYGYTF.

This clonotype has a handful of counts. This chain links TRBV27 with TRBJ1-5, with D perhaps TRBD1 (5 bases). Trimming removed 3 bases from V and 4 bases from J, with 10 bases in between. The CDR3 contains 14 residues. Germline-derived CDR1 and CDR2 are MNHEY and SMNVEV (reference sequence). Written as DNA, the CDR3 is TGTGCCAGCAGTTTCCGGCGGGGGAATCAGCCCCAGCATTTT. Translating gives CASSFRRGNQPQHF.

The chain recombines TRBV24-1 with TRBJ1-2; D unresolved. The CDR3 contains 14 residues. Germline V lookup: CDR1 KGHDR, CDR2 SFDVKD. V was shortened by 2 bases and J by 8 bases, with 14 bases between the two germline ends. This CDR3 reads CATSDWAHSGGYTF. Here the CDR3 DNA reads TGTGCCACCAGTGATTGGGCCCACTCGGGAGGCTACACCTTC.

With regard to this clonotype: Its ends do not fully match the called genes, so a read error is possible. This rearrangement joins TRBV11-2 to TRBJ2-5; D gene unclear. CDR1 and CDR2 from the germline V gene are SGHAT and FQNNGV. This CDR3 is 11 amino acids long. Here the CDR3 reads CAISVEETQYF. Written as DNA, the CDR3 is TGTGCCATCAGCGTCGAAGAGACCCAGTACTTC.

This chain joins TRBV29-1 and TRBJ2-7; no clear D gene. Trimming cost V 5 bases and J 1 base, with 6 bases left between them. The germline V gene has CDR1 SQVTM and CDR2 ANQGSEA. The CDR3 runs to 11 residues. In nucleotides, the CDR3 is TGCAGCGTTAGGGTTTCCTACGAGCAGTACTTC. It specifies CSVRVSYEQYF.

Only a few counts were recorded for this clonotype. The chain employs TRBV12-3 or TRBV12-4 and TRBJ2-5; 10 positions agree with TRBD2. The CDR3 runs 17 residues. J lost 0 bases, V lost 3 bases, and 7 bases had no gene match. CDR3 sequence reads: CASSFSSGGAYQETQYF. The CDR3 DNA is TGTGCCAGCAGTTTTTCTAGCGGGGGTGCGTACCAAGAGACCCAGTACTTC.

A few counts support this clonotype. V gene TRBV7-2 combines with J gene TRBJ2-3; 8 bases are shared with TRBD1. In germline, CDR1 is SGHTA, CDR2 FQGNSA. The CDR3 runs to 15 residues. Unmatched junction bases numbered 3, after V lost 2 bases and J lost 2 bases. The CDR3 coding sequence is TGTGCCAGCAGCTTAAGGGACAGGTTCACAGATACGCAGTATTTT. It codes for CASSLRDRFTDTQYF.

This clonotype was detected only a few times. This chain uses TRBV6-2 or TRBV6-3 with TRBJ2-7, with 7 bases lining up with TRBD2. From germline, CDR1 is MNHEY and CDR2 SVGEGT. V shed 4 bases, J shed 2 bases, and the junction held 8 bases outside the gene matches. The CDR3 covers 15 residues. In DNA, the CDR3 is TGTGCCAGCAGTTCAGGGCTAGCGGATACCTACGAGCAGTACTTC. As protein: CASSSGLADTYEQYF.

In its sample, this clonotype was seen many times. The gene calls are TRBV24-1 and TRBJ2-1; maybe TRBD2 (6 bases). The CDR3 length is 16 residues. V lost 4 bases to trimming and J lost 0 bases, with 12 bases between them. Germline CDR1 KGHDR, CDR2 SFDVKD. The CDR3 loop reads CATSDSDGSSYNEQFF. Here the CDR3 DNA reads TGTGCCACCAGTGACTCGGACGGGAGCTCCTACAATGAGCAGTTCTTC.

DNA of the CDR3: TGTGCCAGCAGCTTCGGGGGTGGGGCCAACGTCCTGACTTTC. Translating gives CASSFGGGANVLTF. The chain employs TRBV11-2 and TRBJ2-6; D might be TRBD2 (6 bases). The germline V gene has CDR1 SGHAT and CDR2 FQNNGV. Deletions cut 3 bases from V and 3 bases from J, with 6 bases between. CDR3 length: 14 amino acids.

The CDR3 here is CASSKTVAGDYGYTF. DNA of the CDR3: TGCGCCAGCAGCAAGACCGTGGCAGGGGATTATGGCTACACCTTC. V is TRBV4-3 and J is TRBJ1-2; D is possibly TRBD1 (6 bases). Trimming stripped 5 bases from V and 5 bases from J, with 18 bases between. The germline V gene encodes CDR1 LGHNA and CDR2 YSLEER. This CDR3 has 15 residues.

The chain employs TRBV6-5 and TRBJ1-5, with TRBD1 identical over 7 bases. CDR1 and CDR2 from the germline V gene are MNHEY and SVGAGI. With 0 bases clipped from V and 7 bases from J, the junction kept 3 bases outside the gene matches. CDR3 size: 14 residues. Here the CDR3 reads CASSYSRGRQPQHF. The CDR3 DNA reads TGTGCCAGCAGTTACTCCAGGGGGAGGCAGCCCCAGCATTTT.

The CDR3 region is CASSWGAGAAGYTF. CDR3 sequence (DNA): TGTGCCAGCAGTTGGGGGGCCGGGGCGGCTGGCTACACCTTC. The chain links TRBV27 to TRBJ1-2, with D perhaps matching TRBD1 (6 bases). The CDR3 runs to 14 residues. Trimming left V 4 bases short and J 7 bases short, with 16 bases between. The V gene's germline CDR1 is MNHEY and CDR2 SMNVEV (reference sequence).

This clonotype was recorded a few times. This chain uses TRBV15 with TRBJ2-1; D is unclear. With 8 bases removed from V and 10 bases from J, the gap between germline ends came to 9 bases. The V gene's germline CDR1 is LNHNV and CDR2 YYDKDF (reference sequence). The CDR3 contains 10 residues. CDR3 region: CATPRSEQFF. As DNA, the CDR3 is TGTGCCACCCCCCGGAGCGAGCAGTTCTTC.

This clonotype was detected ten times or more. V and J are TRBV7-8 and TRBJ1-5; tentatively, D is TRBD1 (5 bases). The CDR3 totals 13 residues. The ends were cut back, 3 bases at V and 5 bases at J, with 8 bases in the middle. In germline, CDR1 is SGHVS, CDR2 FQNEAQ. In DNA, the CDR3 is TGTGCCAGCAGCTTCGAAGGGGATCAGCCCCAGCATTTT. This sequence encodes CASSFEGDQPQHF.

This clonotype came up a few times. The chain is built from TRBV7-3 and TRBJ2-5, with TRBD1 as a possible D gene (7 bases). Germline V lookup: CDR1 SGHTA, CDR2 FQGTGA. This CDR3 is built from 15 residues. Trimming shortened V by 2 bases and J by 2 bases, and 12 bases separated the two germline ends. The CDR3 spells CASSLSQGGQETQYF. The CDR3 nucleotides read TGTGCCAGCAGCTTATCGCAGGGGGGACAAGAGACCCAGTACTTC. Based on the CDR3 plus reference TRBV7-3 and TRBJ2-5, the full variable domain is GAGVSQTPSNKVTEKGKYVELRCDPISGHTALYWYRQSLGQGPEFLIYFQGTGAADDSGLPNDRFFAVRPEGSVSTLKIQRTERGDSAVYLCASSLSQGGQETQYFGPGTRLLVL.